This T cell receptor (beta chain) is from a study of T-cell memory formation after mild COVID-19. The V end was cut by 0 bases, the J end by 5 bases, with 14 bases between. CDR3 length equals 15 residues. CDR1 and CDR2 (germline): SGHTA, FQGNSA. TCRdb reprocessed the 5' RACE reads with MiXCR, giving one entry per CDR3 protein. The table has more than 250,000 distinct CDR3 sequences, roughly 17% seen once. This clonotype was detected only a few times. Sequenced material: PBMCs or a T cell subset sorted from them (not recorded which). This sequence was found in a man younger than 35 who had mild COVID-19 (a few samples of this study predate the infection). Cell type and time point are not known. The V call is TRBV7-2, the J call TRBJ2-7, with D hard to call. The CDR3 reads CASSLAGWGTDEQYV. CDR3 nucleotides: TGTGCCAGCAGCTTAGCAGGGTGGGGAACGGACGAGCAGTACGTC.